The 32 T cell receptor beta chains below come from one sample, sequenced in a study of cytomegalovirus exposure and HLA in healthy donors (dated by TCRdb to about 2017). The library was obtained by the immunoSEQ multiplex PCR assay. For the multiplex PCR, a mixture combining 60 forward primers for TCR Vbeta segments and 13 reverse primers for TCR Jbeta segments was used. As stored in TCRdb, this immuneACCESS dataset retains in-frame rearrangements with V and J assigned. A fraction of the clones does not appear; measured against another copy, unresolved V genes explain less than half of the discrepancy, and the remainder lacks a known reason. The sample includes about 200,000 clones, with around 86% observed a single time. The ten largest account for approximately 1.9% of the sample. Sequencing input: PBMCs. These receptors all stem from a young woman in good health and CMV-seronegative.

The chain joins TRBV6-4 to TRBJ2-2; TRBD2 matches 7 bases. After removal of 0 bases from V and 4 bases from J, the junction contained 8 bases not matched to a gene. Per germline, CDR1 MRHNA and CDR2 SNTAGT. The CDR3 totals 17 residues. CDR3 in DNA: TGTGCCAGCAGTGACTCGCCAGGCGGGAGAGGCACCGGGGAGCTGTTTTTT. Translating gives CASSDSPGGRGTGELFF.

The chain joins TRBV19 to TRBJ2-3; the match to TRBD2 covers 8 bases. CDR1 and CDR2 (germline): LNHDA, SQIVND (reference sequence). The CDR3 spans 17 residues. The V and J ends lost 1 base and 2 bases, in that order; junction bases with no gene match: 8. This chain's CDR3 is CASSIAPGGAYTDTQYF. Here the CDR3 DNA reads TGTGCCAGTAGTATAGCCCCGGGGGGGGCGTACACAGATACGCAGTATTTT. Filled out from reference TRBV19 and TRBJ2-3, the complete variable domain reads DGGITQSPKYLFRKEGQNVTLSCEQNLNHDAMYWYRQDPGQGLRLIYYSQIVNDFQKGDIAEGYSVSREKKESFPLTVTSAQKNPTAFYLCASSIAPGGAYTDTQYFGPGTRLTVL.

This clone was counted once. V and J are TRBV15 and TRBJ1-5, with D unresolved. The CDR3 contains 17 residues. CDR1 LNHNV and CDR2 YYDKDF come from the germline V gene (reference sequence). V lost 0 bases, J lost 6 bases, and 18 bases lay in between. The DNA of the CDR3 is TGTGCCACCAGCAGAGATGAAGTCAGGTCCTCAAGTCAGCCCCAGCATTTT. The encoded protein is CATSRDEVRSSSQPQHF.

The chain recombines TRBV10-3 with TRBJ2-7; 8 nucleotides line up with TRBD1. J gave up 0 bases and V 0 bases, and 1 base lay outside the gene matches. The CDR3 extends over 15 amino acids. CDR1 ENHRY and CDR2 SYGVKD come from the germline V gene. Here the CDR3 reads CAISESGQGSYEQYF. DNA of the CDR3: TGTGCCATCAGTGAGTCAGGACAGGGCTCCTACGAGCAGTACTTC.

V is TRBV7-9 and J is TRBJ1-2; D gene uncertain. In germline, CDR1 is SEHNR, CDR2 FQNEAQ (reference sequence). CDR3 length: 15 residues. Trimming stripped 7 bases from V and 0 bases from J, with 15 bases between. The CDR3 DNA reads TGTGCCAGCACCGGCGAGGGCAGCGCTAACTATGGCTACACCTTC. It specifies CASTGEGSANYGYTF.

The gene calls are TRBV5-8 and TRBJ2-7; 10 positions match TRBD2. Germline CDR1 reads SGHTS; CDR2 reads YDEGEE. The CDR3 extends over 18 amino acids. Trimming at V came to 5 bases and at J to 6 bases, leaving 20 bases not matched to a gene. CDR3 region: CASSPGGTSAHFLGEQYF. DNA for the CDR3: TGTGCCAGCAGTCCCGGGGGGACTAGCGCTCACTTTTTAGGCGAGCAGTACTTC.

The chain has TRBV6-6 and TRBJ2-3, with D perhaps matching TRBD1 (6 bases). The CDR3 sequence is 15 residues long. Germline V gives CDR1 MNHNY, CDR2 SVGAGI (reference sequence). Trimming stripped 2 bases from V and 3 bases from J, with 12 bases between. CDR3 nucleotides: TGTGCCAGCAGTTACCACAGACAGGTAACAGATACGCAGTATTTT. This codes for CASSYHRQVTDTQYF.

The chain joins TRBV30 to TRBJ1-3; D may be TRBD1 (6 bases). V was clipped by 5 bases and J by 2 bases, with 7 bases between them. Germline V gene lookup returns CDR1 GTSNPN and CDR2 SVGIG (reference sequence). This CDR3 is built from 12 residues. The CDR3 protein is CAWRTAGNTIYF. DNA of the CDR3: TGTGCCTGGCGGACAGCTGGAAACACCATATATTTT.

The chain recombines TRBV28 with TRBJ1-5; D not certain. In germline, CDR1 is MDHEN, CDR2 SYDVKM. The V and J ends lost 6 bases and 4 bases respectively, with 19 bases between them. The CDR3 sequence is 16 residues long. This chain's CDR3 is CASSRLVPSGNQPQHF. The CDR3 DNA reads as TGTGCCAGCAGCCGTCTGGTCCCCTCGGGGAATCAGCCCCAGCATTTT.

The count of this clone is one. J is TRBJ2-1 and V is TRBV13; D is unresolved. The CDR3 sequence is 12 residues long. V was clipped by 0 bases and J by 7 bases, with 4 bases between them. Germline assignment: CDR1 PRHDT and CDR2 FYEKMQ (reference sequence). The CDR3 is CASSLGSNEQFF. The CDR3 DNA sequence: TGTGCCAGCAGCTTAGGTTCGAATGAGCAGTTCTTC. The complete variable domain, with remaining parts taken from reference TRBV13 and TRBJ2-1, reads AAGVIQSPRHLIKEKRETATLKCYPIPRHDTVYWYQQGPGQDPQFLISFYEKMQSDKGSIPDRFSAQQFSDYHSELNMSSLELGDSALYFCASSLGSNEQFFGPGTRLTVL.

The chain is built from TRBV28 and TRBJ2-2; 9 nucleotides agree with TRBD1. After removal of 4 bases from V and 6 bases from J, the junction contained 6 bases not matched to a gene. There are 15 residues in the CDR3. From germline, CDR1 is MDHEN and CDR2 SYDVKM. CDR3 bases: TGTGCCAGCAGTTCGCCGGGACAGGGCTCCGGGGAGCTGTTTTTT. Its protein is CASSSPGQGSGELFF.

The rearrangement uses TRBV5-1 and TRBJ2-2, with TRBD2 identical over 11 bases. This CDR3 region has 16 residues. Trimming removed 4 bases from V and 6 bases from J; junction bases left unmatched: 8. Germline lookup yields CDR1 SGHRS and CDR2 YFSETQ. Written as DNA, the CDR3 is TGCGCCAGCAGCGGCCTAGCGGGGGGTCTTCCCGGGGAGCTGTTTTTT. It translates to CASSGLAGGLPGELFF.

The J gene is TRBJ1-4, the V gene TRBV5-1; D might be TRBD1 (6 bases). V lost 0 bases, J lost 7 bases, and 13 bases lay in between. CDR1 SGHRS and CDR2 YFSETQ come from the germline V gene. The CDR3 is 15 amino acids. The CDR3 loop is CASSLAGARGEKLFF. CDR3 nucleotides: TGCGCCAGCAGCTTGGCAGGGGCGCGAGGTGAAAAACTGTTTTTT. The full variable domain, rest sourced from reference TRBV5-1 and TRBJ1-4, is KAGVTQTPRYLIKTRGQQVTLSCSPISGHRSVSWYQQTPGQGLQFLFEYFSETQRNKGNFPGRFSGRQFSNSRSEMNVSTLELGDSALYLCASSLAGARGEKLFFGSGTQLSVL.

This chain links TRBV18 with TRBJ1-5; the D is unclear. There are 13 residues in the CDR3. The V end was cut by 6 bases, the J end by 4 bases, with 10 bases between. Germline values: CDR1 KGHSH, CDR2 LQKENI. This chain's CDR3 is CASSSGVNQPQHF. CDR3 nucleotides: TGTGCCAGCTCCTCCGGAGTTAATCAGCCCCAGCATTTT.

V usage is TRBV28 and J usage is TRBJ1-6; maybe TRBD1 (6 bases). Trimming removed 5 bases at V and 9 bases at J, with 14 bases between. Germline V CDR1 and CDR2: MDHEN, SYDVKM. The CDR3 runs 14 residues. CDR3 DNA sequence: TGTGCCAGCAGTCCCTCGGACAGTTTTTCACCCCTCCACTTT. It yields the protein CASSPSDSFSPLHF.

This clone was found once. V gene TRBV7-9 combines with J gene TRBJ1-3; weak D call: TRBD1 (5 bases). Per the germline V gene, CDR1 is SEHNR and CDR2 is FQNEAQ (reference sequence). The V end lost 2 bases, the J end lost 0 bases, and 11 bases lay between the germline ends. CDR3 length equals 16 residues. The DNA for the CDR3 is TGTGCCAGCAGCTTACCCCGACAGCACTCTGGAAACACCATATATTTT. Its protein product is CASSLPRQHSGNTIYF.

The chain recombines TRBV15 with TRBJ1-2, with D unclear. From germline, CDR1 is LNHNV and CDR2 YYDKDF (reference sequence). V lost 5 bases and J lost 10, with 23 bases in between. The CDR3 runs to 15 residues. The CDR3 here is CATSSFSGSYGDYTF. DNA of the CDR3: TGTGCCACCAGCTCTTTTTCCGGGTCCTACGGCGACTACACCTTC.

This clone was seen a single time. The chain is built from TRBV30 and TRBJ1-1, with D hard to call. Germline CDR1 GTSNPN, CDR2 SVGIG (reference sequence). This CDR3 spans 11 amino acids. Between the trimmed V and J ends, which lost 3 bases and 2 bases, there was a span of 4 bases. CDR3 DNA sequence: TGTGCCTGGAGGGCTAACACTGAAGCTTTCTTT. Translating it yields CAWRANTEAFF.

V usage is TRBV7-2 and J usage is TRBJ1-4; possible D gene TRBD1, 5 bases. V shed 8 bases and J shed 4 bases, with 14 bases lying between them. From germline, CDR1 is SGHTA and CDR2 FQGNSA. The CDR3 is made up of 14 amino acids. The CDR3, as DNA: TGTGCCAGCCGGGGGAATACCAATAATGAAAAACTGTTTTTT. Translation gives CASRGNTNNEKLFF.

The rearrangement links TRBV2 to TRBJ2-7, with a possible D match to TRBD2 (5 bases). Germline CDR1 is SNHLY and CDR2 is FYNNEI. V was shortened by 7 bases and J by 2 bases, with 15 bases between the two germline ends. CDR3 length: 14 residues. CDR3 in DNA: TGTGCCAGCATTCGGGAACAAGTAGCCTACGAGCAGTACTTC. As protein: CASIREQVAYEQYF.

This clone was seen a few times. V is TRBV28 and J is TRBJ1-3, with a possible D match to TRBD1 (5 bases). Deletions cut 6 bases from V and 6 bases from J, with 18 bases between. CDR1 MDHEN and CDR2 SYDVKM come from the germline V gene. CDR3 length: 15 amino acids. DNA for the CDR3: TGTGCCAGCAGCTTGAGTGGAGTAGGGGAAAACACCATATATTTT. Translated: CASSLSGVGENTIYF.

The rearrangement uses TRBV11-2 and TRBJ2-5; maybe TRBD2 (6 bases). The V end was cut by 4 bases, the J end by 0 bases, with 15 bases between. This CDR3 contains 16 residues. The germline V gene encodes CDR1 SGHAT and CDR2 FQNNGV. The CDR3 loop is CASSSGLNIYQETQYF. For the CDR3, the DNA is TGTGCCAGCAGCTCGGGACTGAACATTTACCAAGAGACCCAGTACTTC.

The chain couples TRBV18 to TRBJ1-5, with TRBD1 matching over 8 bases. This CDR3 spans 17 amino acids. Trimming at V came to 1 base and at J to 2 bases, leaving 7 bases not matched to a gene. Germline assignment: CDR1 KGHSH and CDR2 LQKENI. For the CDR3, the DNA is TGTGCCAGCTCACCACGCTCGCAGGGGGCGGGCAATCAGCCCCAGCATTTT. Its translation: CASSPRSQGAGNQPQHF.

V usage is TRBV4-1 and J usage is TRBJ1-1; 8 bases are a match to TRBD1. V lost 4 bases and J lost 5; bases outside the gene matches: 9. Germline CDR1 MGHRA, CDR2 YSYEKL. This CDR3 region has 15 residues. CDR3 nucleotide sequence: TGCGCCAGCAGCCCTCAGACAGGGGTTCGGACTGAAGCTTTCTTT. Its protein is CASSPQTGVRTEAFF.

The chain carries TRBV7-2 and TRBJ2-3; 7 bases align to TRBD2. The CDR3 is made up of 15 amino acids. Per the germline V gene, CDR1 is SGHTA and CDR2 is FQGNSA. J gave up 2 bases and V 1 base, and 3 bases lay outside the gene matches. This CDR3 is CASSLVSGHTDTQYF. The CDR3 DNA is TGTGCCAGCAGCTTAGTTAGCGGGCACACAGATACGCAGTATTTT.

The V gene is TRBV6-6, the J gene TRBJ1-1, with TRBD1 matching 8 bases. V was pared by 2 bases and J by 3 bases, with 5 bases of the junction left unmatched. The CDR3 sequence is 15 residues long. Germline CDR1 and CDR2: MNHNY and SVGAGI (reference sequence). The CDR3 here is CASSYLTGEDTEAFF. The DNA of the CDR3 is TGTGCCAGCAGTTACCTGACAGGGGAGGACACTGAAGCTTTCTTT.

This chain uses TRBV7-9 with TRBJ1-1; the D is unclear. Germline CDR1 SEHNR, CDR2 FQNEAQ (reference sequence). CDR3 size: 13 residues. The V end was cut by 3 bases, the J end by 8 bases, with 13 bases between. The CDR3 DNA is TGTGCCAGCAGCTTCTACCGGGAGAGCGAAGCTTTCTTT. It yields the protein CASSFYRESEAFF. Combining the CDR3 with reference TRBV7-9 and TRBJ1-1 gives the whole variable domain DTGVSQNPRHKITKRGQNVTFRCDPISEHNRLYWYRQTLGQGPEFLTYFQNEAQLEKSRLLSDRFSAERPKGSFSTLEIQRTEQGDSAMYLCASSFYRESEAFFGQGTRLTVV.

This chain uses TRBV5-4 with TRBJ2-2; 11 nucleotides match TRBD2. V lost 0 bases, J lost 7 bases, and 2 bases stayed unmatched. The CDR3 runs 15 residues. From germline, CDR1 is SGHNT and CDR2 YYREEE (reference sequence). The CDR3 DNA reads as TGTGCCAGCAGCTTGGGTGGACTAGCGGGCGGGGAGCTGTTTTTT. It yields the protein CASSLGGLAGGELFF.

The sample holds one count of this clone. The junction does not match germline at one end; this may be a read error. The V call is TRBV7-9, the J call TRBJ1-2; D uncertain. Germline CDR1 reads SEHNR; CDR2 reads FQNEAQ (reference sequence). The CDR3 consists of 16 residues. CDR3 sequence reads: CSSTRSGLPENYGYTF. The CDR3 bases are TGTTCCAGCACCCGAAGTGGTCTTCCGGAGAACTATGGCTACACCTTC.

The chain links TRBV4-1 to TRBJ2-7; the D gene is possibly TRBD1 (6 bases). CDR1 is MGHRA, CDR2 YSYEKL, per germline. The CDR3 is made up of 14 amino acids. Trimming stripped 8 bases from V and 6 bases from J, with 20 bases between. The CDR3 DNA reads TGCGCCAGCTCAGGGGTCCTTCTTAGGTCCGAGCAGTACTTC. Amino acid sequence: CASSGVLLRSEQYF.

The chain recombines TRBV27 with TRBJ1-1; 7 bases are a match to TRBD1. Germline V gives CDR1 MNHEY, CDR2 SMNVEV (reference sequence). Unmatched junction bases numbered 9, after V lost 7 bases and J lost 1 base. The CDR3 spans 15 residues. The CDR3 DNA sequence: TGTGCCAGCATCCCGAGGGGGCTAGGGAACACTGAAGCTTTCTTT. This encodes CASIPRGLGNTEAFF.

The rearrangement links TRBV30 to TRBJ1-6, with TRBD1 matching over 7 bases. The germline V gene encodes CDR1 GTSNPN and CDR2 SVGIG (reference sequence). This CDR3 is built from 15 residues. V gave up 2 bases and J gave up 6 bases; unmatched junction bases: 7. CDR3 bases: TGTGCCTGGAGTAGGAGACAGGGCGGTAATTCACCCCTCCACTTT. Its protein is CAWSRRQGGNSPLHF.